The rows below give T cell receptor beta chains drawn from one sample of a study of T cell changes during pregnancy in multiple sclerosis. This table comes from immunoSEQ multiplex PCR, and its TCRdb copy is limited to in-frame clones, with some not included. The sample has 40,000 to 50,000 clones, around 94% seen once. Sample: CD4+ T cells from peripheral blood mononuclear cells, taken in the first trimester of pregnancy. All receptors derive from a female donor with multiple sclerosis, enrolled in a pregnancy study. Each CDR3 is given with its conserved first and last residue. D genes are given only for firm matches. Only part of the rows carry a size: once, few, many, or a class if the clone is expanded.

cdr3_nt: TGTGCCAGTAGTACACGGACGGGAGTTATGAACACTGAAGCTTTCTTT; cdr3_aa: CASSTRTGVMNTEAFF; clone_size: .; d_call: .; j_call: TRBJ1-1; v_call: TRBV19
cdr3_nt: TGCGCCAGCAGCTGGCAGGGAAACGGGGAGCTGTTTTTT; cdr3_aa: CASSWQGNGELFF; clone_size: .; d_call: .; j_call: TRBJ2-2; v_call: TRBV5-1
cdr3_nt: TGTGCCAGCAGTAGAGGAGCTAATGAAAAACTGTTTTTT; cdr3_aa: CASSRGANEKLFF; clone_size: .; d_call: .; j_call: TRBJ1-4; v_call: TRBV7-2
cdr3_nt: TGTGCCAGCAGCCACCGTACCGGGACAGCTCACACTGAAGCTTTCTTT; cdr3_aa: CASSHRTGTAHTEAFF; clone_size: .; d_call: TRBD1; j_call: TRBJ1-1; v_call: TRBV14
cdr3_nt: TGTGCCAGCCGAGTAGCCGATAGTGAGCAGTTCTTC; cdr3_aa: CASRVADSEQFF; clone_size: .; d_call: .; j_call: TRBJ2-1; v_call: TRBV18
cdr3_nt: TGCGCCAGCAGCCCCGGACTAGCGGGGAAGGAGGAGCAGTACTTC; cdr3_aa: CASSPGLAGKEEQYF; clone_size: .; d_call: TRBD2; j_call: TRBJ2-7; v_call: TRBV5-1
cdr3_nt: TGTGCCAGCAGTGATTTAGGACAGGGTAGTTCACCCCTCCACTTT; cdr3_aa: CASSDLGQGSSPLHF; clone_size: .; d_call: TRBD1; j_call: TRBJ1-6; v_call: TRBV2
cdr3_nt: TGTGCCAGTAGGTCAGGGGGTACAGGCTACACCTTC; cdr3_aa: CASRSGGTGYTF; clone_size: .; d_call: TRBD1; j_call: TRBJ1-2; v_call: TRBV19
cdr3_nt: TGTGCCAGCAGCCAAGGGACAGGGGGGTATGGCTACACCTTC; cdr3_aa: CASSQGTGGYGYTF; clone_size: .; d_call: TRBD1; j_call: TRBJ1-2; v_call: TRBV14
cdr3_nt: TGTGCCAGCAGTGGTTGGACCGTGCGGGACGAGCAGTACTTC; cdr3_aa: CASSGWTVRDEQYF; clone_size: .; d_call: .; j_call: TRBJ2-7; v_call: TRBV6-1
cdr3_nt: TGCGCCAGCACATCGTCAGGACAGGGAGTCGAAAAACTGTTTTTT; cdr3_aa: CASTSSGQGVEKLFF; clone_size: .; d_call: TRBD1; j_call: TRBJ1-4; v_call: TRBV5-1
cdr3_nt: TGTGCCTGGATGGGCAGCTTTCAAGGCTACACCTTC; cdr3_aa: CAWMGSFQGYTF; clone_size: .; d_call: .; j_call: TRBJ1-2; v_call: TRBV30
cdr3_nt: TGTGCCAGCAGCTTGGCCAGGGGGGTGGGCGGCTACACCTTC; cdr3_aa: CASSLARGVGGYTF; clone_size: once; d_call: TRBD1; j_call: TRBJ1-2; v_call: TRBV5-6
cdr3_nt: TGTGCCAGTAGTGCATCCGGGACAGGGGATACGCAGTATTTT; cdr3_aa: CASSASGTGDTQYF; clone_size: few; d_call: TRBD1; j_call: TRBJ2-3; v_call: TRBV19
cdr3_nt: TGTGCCAGCAGCTTATCGGGAAACACTGAAGCTTTCTTT; cdr3_aa: CASSLSGNTEAFF; clone_size: .; d_call: .; j_call: TRBJ1-1; v_call: TRBV7-8
cdr3_nt: TGTGCCAGCAGCGGTGACAGGGTCTATGGCTACACCTTC; cdr3_aa: CASSGDRVYGYTF; clone_size: .; d_call: TRBD1; j_call: TRBJ1-2; v_call: TRBV27
cdr3_nt: TGTGCCAGCAGCTTAAGCGAGGCTAGCACAGATACGCAGTATTTT; cdr3_aa: CASSLSEASTDTQYF; clone_size: .; d_call: .; j_call: TRBJ2-3; v_call: TRBV7-6
cdr3_nt: TGTGCCAGCAGAAGCCTAGAACTTCGGCAGTTCTTC; cdr3_aa: CASRSLELRQFF; clone_size: .; d_call: .; j_call: TRBJ2-1; v_call: TRBV6-5
cdr3_nt: TGTGCCAGTGACAGGGATCAGCCCCAGCATTTT; cdr3_aa: CASDRDQPQHF; clone_size: few; d_call: TRBD1; j_call: TRBJ1-5; v_call: TRBV5-8
cdr3_nt: TGCGCCAGCAGCTTGATAGGGGGAGAAAATGGCTACACCTTC; cdr3_aa: CASSLIGGENGYTF; clone_size: medium-sized; d_call: .; j_call: TRBJ1-2; v_call: TRBV5-1
cdr3_nt: TGTGCCAGCTCACCACCGGTTGGCGCGGGGACGAATACGCAGTATTTT; cdr3_aa: CASSPPVGAGTNTQYF; clone_size: .; d_call: .; j_call: TRBJ2-3; v_call: TRBV18
cdr3_nt: TGCAGTCCAGCAGCAGGGGCTGGCTACACCTTC; cdr3_aa: CSPAAGAGYTF; clone_size: few; d_call: .; j_call: TRBJ1-2; v_call: TRBV20-1
cdr3_nt: TGTGCCAGCAGCTTGGGTCCCAGGGGGGATACGCAGTATTTT; cdr3_aa: CASSLGPRGDTQYF; clone_size: .; d_call: TRBD1; j_call: TRBJ2-3; v_call: TRBV11-2
cdr3_nt: TGCAGCGTTACGGGAGCGAACACTGAAGCTTTCTTT; cdr3_aa: CSVTGANTEAFF; clone_size: few; d_call: .; j_call: TRBJ1-1; v_call: TRBV29-1
cdr3_nt: TGTGCCAGCCACAGCAATTCACCCCTCCACTTT; cdr3_aa: CASHSNSPLHF; clone_size: .; d_call: .; j_call: TRBJ1-6; v_call: TRBV6-4
cdr3_nt: TGCGCCAGCAGCCAAGATGGACAGTTCTCCTACGAGCAGTACTTC; cdr3_aa: CASSQDGQFSYEQYF; clone_size: .; d_call: .; j_call: TRBJ2-7; v_call: TRBV4-1
cdr3_nt: TGTGCCAGCAGCGTAGGAGAGCTCGATACGCAGTATTTT; cdr3_aa: CASSVGELDTQYF; clone_size: .; d_call: .; j_call: TRBJ2-3; v_call: TRBV9
cdr3_nt: TGCGCCAGCAGTGCTCAGGGGACAAATACGCAGTATTTT; cdr3_aa: CASSAQGTNTQYF; clone_size: .; d_call: .; j_call: TRBJ2-3; v_call: TRBV4-1